This passage covers 30 T cell receptor beta chains from one sample sequenced in a study of T cell changes during pregnancy in multiple sclerosis. Assay used: immunoSEQ multiplex PCR; TCRdb lists only in-frame clones, some missing. The sample yields roughly 33,000 clones, roughly nine tenths seen once. This material consisted of CD4+ T cells from peripheral blood mononuclear cells, taken in the third trimester of pregnancy. All receptors derive from a female donor in good health, enrolled as a control in a pregnancy study.

This sequence joins TRBV2 and TRBJ2-2; D not certain. Trimming shortened V by 0 bases and J by 1 base, and 6 bases separated the two germline ends. There are 15 residues in the CDR3. Germline-derived CDR1 and CDR2 are SNHLY and FYNNEI. The CDR3 sequence: CASSEAAVNTGELFF. The CDR3, as DNA: TGTGCCAGCAGTGAAGCGGCGGTGAACACCGGGGAGCTGTTTTTT.

V usage is TRBV7-8 and J usage is TRBJ2-7, with 9 bases aligning to TRBD1. Losses at the gene ends were 1 base for V and 4 bases for J; bases not matched to a gene: 2. This CDR3 is 14 amino acids long. The germline V gene encodes CDR1 SGHVS and CDR2 FQNEAQ. The CDR3 bases are TGTGCCAGCAGCTTAGACAGGGGGCCTTACGAGCAGTACTTC. This encodes CASSLDRGPYEQYF.

This sequence joins TRBV30 and TRBJ2-3; 11 bases match TRBD2. The V segment lost 2 bases and the J segment 2 bases; nucleotides outside the gene matches: 9. CDR3 length equals 17 residues. The germline CDR1 and CDR2 sequences are GTSNPN and SVGIG (reference sequence). The CDR3 loop is CAWSTRTSGLHTDTQYF. DNA of the CDR3: TGTGCCTGGAGTACCCGGACTAGCGGGTTACACACAGATACGCAGTATTTT.

The chain employs TRBV5-1 and TRBJ1-1; possible D gene TRBD1, 6 bases. Germline CDR1 reads SGHRS; CDR2 reads YFSETQ. The germline V and J ends were trimmed by 0 bases and 8 bases, with 11 bases remaining between them. The CDR3 contains 13 residues. CDR3 region: CASSLEQGDEAFF. DNA for the CDR3: TGCGCCAGCAGCTTGGAACAGGGCGACGAAGCTTTCTTT.

The V gene is TRBV7-3, the J gene TRBJ2-5, with TRBD2 matching 8 bases. With the DNA end fitting TRBJ2-7 better, the J assignment may be wrong. This CDR3 is built from 16 residues. Germline CDR1 and CDR2: SGHTA and FQGTGA. The DNA of the CDR3 is TGTGCCAGCAGCCCCTGGGGGGGACTAGTCCCCTACGAGCAGTACTTC. Its translation: CASSPWGGLVPYEQYF.

The chain combines TRBV2 with TRBJ1-2; 9 bases match TRBD1. The germline V gene encodes CDR1 SNHLY and CDR2 FYNNEI. This CDR3 spans 17 amino acids. V shed 0 bases, J shed 8 bases, and the junction held 13 bases outside the gene matches. CDR3 loop: CASSEATGGFRAGGYTF. The DNA of the CDR3 is TGTGCCAGCAGTGAAGCGACAGGGGGATTCCGGGCCGGCGGCTACACCTTC.

The chain combines TRBV4-1 with TRBJ2-2; 8 nucleotides line up with TRBD2. With V trimmed by 4 bases and J by 2 bases, 6 bases remained unmatched. The CDR3 has 16 residues. Per germline, CDR1 MGHRA and CDR2 YSYEKL. In DNA form, the CDR3 reads TGCGCCAGCAGCCGTGGGGGACTAGTCAACACCGGGGAGCTGTTTTTT. Translated: CASSRGGLVNTGELFF.

This sequence joins TRBV25-1 and TRBJ1-6; 7 bases match TRBD1. CDR1 is MGHDK and CDR2 is SYGVNS in the germline V gene. This CDR3 has 14 residues. Unmatched junction bases numbered 2, after V lost 4 bases and J lost 5 bases. CDR3 sequence reads: CASSGDRDNSPLHF. The CDR3 DNA sequence: TGTGCCAGCAGTGGAGACAGGGATAATTCACCCCTCCACTTT.

The rearrangement uses TRBV27 and TRBJ1-1, with D possibly being TRBD1 (6 bases). V gave up 4 bases and J gave up 4 bases, with 13 bases separating them. Germline assignment: CDR1 MNHEY and CDR2 SMNVEV (reference sequence). This CDR3 contains 14 residues. CDR3 bases: TGTGCCAGCAGTTCGACAGGATGGGGCACTGAAGCTTTCTTT. This encodes CASSSTGWGTEAFF.

The chain has TRBV28 and TRBJ2-7; a weak D match, TRBD1 (5 bases). The V end lost 5 bases, the J end lost 3 bases, and 8 bases lay between the germline ends. The CDR3 runs 12 residues. In germline, CDR1 is MDHEN, CDR2 SYDVKM. The CDR3 nucleotides are TGTGCCAGCAGTATCCAGGGCTACGAGCAGTACTTC. Amino acids: CASSIQGYEQYF.

This chain uses TRBV7-2 with TRBJ1-5; 8 bases map to TRBD1. The CDR3 runs to 16 residues. CDR1 SGHTA and CDR2 FQGNSA come from the germline V gene. V was pared by 5 bases and J by 11 bases, with 17 bases of the junction left unmatched. Here the CDR3 DNA reads TGTGCCAGCAGCCCAAGACAGGGGTTGCGTAAATGGGCCCAGCATTTT. Translated, it gives CASSPRQGLRKWAQHF. The variable domain in full, completed from reference TRBV7-2 and TRBJ1-5, reads GAGVSQSPSNKVTEKGKDVELRCDPISGHTALYWYRQSLGQGLEFLIYFQGNSAPDKSGLPSDRFSAERTGGSVSTLTIQRTQQEDSAVYLCASSPRQGLRKWAQHFGDGTRLSIL.

The chain carries TRBV18 and TRBJ2-2, with D perhaps TRBD1 (6 bases). The germline CDR1 and CDR2 sequences are KGHSH and LQKENI. Trimming took off 2 bases at V and 7 bases at J, with 8 bases between the two ends. This CDR3 is built from 13 residues. CDR3 bases: TGTGCCAGCTCACCAACAGGGCTCGGGGAGCTGTTTTTT. Amino acids: CASSPTGLGELFF.

V usage is TRBV7-2 and J usage is TRBJ2-1, with 10 bases fitting TRBD2. The length of the CDR3 is 16 residues. The V and J ends lost 1 base and 5 bases, in that order; junction bases with no gene match: 5. Germline V gene data show CDR1 as SGHTA and CDR2 as FQGNSA. This CDR3 is CASSLVLLAGNNEQFF. The CDR3 bases are TGTGCCAGCAGCTTAGTTTTACTAGCGGGGAACAATGAGCAGTTCTTC.

This clone turned up a few times. This chain joins TRBV9 and TRBJ2-2; unclear D gene. The CDR3 runs to 13 residues. Deletions cut 7 bases from V and 0 bases from J, with 7 bases between. Germline V gene lookup returns CDR1 SGDLS and CDR2 YYNGEE. CDR3 DNA: TGTGCCAGCGGCCTTCCGAACACCGGGGAGCTGTTTTTT. Its translation is CASGLPNTGELFF.

This rearrangement joins TRBV5-1 to TRBJ2-7, with TRBD1 matching over 7 bases. The germline V gene encodes CDR1 SGHRS and CDR2 YFSETQ. J was trimmed by 0 bases and V by 4 bases; bases with no gene match: 7. The CDR3 is 15 residues long. As DNA, the CDR3 is TGCGCCAGCAGCCTAAGACAGGGATCCTCCTACGAGCAGTACTTC. Amino acids: CASSLRQGSSYEQYF. The whole variable domain, filled in from reference TRBV5-1 and TRBJ2-7, reads KAGVTQTPRYLIKTRGQQVTLSCSPISGHRSVSWYQQTPGQGLQFLFEYFSETQRNKGNFPGRFSGRQFSNSRSEMNVSTLELGDSALYLCASSLRQGSSYEQYFGPGTRLTVT.

The chain uses TRBV15 and TRBJ2-1, with 7 positions matching TRBD2. Germline CDR1 reads LNHNV; CDR2 reads YYDKDF (reference sequence). The junction had 11 bases not matched to a gene; V was cut back by 6 bases and J by 6 bases. The CDR3 has 15 residues. CDR3 in amino acids: CATRQLAKTPNEQFF. CDR3 DNA sequence: TGTGCCACCAGACAACTAGCGAAAACCCCCAATGAGCAGTTCTTC.

This clone was detected only once. The chain carries TRBV14 and TRBJ2-1, with 8 bases matching TRBD2. The V and J ends lost 6 bases and 6 bases, in that order; junction bases with no gene match: 10. Germline V lookup: CDR1 SGHDN, CDR2 FVKESK. This CDR3 is 15 amino acids long. The CDR3 DNA follows: TGTGCCAGCAGGCTCTTAAGCGGGAGTTCCAATGAGCAGTTCTTC. This codes for CASRLLSGSSNEQFF. Supplemented by reference TRBV14 and TRBJ2-1, the full variable domain reads EAGVTQFPSHSVIEKGQTVTLRCDPISGHDNLYWYRRVMGKEIKFLLHFVKESKQDESGMPNNRFLAERTGGTYSTLKVQPAELEDSGVYFCASRLLSGSSNEQFFGPGTRLTVL.

In this sample, this clone turned up once. This rearrangement joins TRBV4-2 to TRBJ2-1; TRBD1 agrees at 7 bases. V trimming: 0 bases; J trimming: 0 bases; junction bases outside the gene matches: 2. This CDR3 is built from 16 residues. The germline CDR1 and CDR2 sequences are LGHNA and YNFKEQ. CDR3 residues: CASSQDRGSSYNEQFF. The CDR3 region has the DNA TGTGCCAGCAGCCAAGACAGGGGGAGCTCCTACAATGAGCAGTTCTTC.

This rearrangement joins TRBV6-5 to TRBJ2-1; D unresolved. The CDR3 is 12 amino acids. Trimming left V 2 bases short and J 10 bases short, with 9 bases between. The germline CDR1 and CDR2 sequences are MNHEY and SVGAGI. The CDR3 protein is CASSYVPVEQFF. For the CDR3, the DNA is TGTGCCAGCAGTTACGTCCCGGTAGAGCAGTTCTTC.

The rearrangement uses TRBV5-1 and TRBJ1-6; the D gene is possibly TRBD1 (5 bases). Germline V CDR1 and CDR2: SGHRS, YFSETQ. The CDR3 is 13 residues long. V lost 4 bases and J 13 bases, leaving 15 bases between the germline ends. In nucleotides, the CDR3 is TGCGCCAGCAGCGTCAGGGCCGGTGATCCCCTCCACTTT. Translated: CASSVRAGDPLHF.

This clone was picked up one time. V usage is TRBV7-2 and J usage is TRBJ2-4, with 7 bases fitting TRBD2. Unmatched junction bases numbered 9, after V lost 2 bases and J lost 2 bases. The germline V gene has CDR1 SGHTA and CDR2 FQGNSA. CDR3 length: 17 amino acids. Here the CDR3 reads CASSLNWGGGTKNIQYF. The CDR3 nucleotides read TGTGCCAGCAGCTTAAATTGGGGGGGAGGGACCAAAAACATTCAGTACTTC.

CDR3 sequence (DNA): TGCAGCGTTGAGTCCCCGGGACAGACCTACGAGCAGTACTTC. This translates into CSVESPGQTYEQYF. J is TRBJ2-7 and V is TRBV29-1, with 7 positions matching TRBD1. With 3 bases clipped from V and 2 bases from J, the junction kept 7 bases outside the gene matches. The CDR3 consists of 14 residues. Germline V lookup: CDR1 SQVTM, CDR2 ANQGSEA.

This chain joins TRBV10-3 and TRBJ2-5; D is possibly TRBD2 (7 bases). Germline CDR1 ENHRY, CDR2 SYGVKD. The V gene lost 0 bases and the J gene lost 4 bases, with 12 bases spanning the gap. This CDR3 has 15 amino acids. The CDR3 nucleotides are TGTGCCATCAGTGAGTCGGGGGCTAGCGGAGAGACCCAGTACTTC. Its protein is CAISESGASGETQYF.

This chain uses TRBV14 with TRBJ2-3, with D possibly being TRBD1 (5 bases). CDR1 is SGHDN, CDR2 FVKESK, per germline. CDR3 length equals 14 residues. V was clipped by 5 bases and J by 4 bases, with 13 bases between them. Here the CDR3 reads CASSYATRADTQYF. The CDR3 region has the DNA TGTGCCAGCAGCTACGCCACCAGGGCAGATACGCAGTATTTT.

The rearrangement links TRBV19 to TRBJ1-3; D might be TRBD1 (5 bases). V dropped 7 bases and J dropped 1 base, with 11 bases sitting between them. The CDR3 is 14 amino acids. CDR1 and CDR2 from the germline V gene are LNHDA and SQIVND (reference sequence). CDR3 in DNA: TGTGCCAGTACTCGGGGGGGGTCTGGAAACACCATATATTTT. Translated: CASTRGGSGNTIYF.

The chain couples TRBV19 to TRBJ2-3, with TRBD1 matching 7 bases. J lost 1 base, V lost 6 bases, and 13 bases had no gene match. Germline V gene data show CDR1 as LNHDA and CDR2 as SQIVND (reference sequence). The CDR3 has 17 residues. CDR3 bases: TGTGCCAGTAGCCCGCCGACAGGGAAGGTGGGCACAGATACGCAGTATTTT. It codes for CASSPPTGKVGTDTQYF.

This clone was recorded a few times. The CDR3: CASSPGQGGSPLHF. CDR3 DNA: TGTGCCAGCAGTCCCGGACAGGGGGGTTCACCCCTCCACTTT. J is TRBJ1-6 and V is TRBV28; 10 nucleotides line up with TRBD1. This CDR3 is built from 14 residues. The germline V gene has CDR1 MDHEN and CDR2 SYDVKM. Germline trimming cut 5 bases from V and 9 bases from J; bases unmatched to any gene: 4.

The gene calls are TRBV5-1 and TRBJ1-2; tentatively, D is TRBD1 (6 bases). V gave up 0 bases and J gave up 6 bases, with 12 bases separating them. Germline CDR1 reads SGHRS; CDR2 reads YFSETQ. The CDR3 loop spans 14 amino acids. The CDR3, as DNA: TGCGCCAGCAGCTTGGCAACGGCAGGGGATGGCTACACCTTC. Amino acid sequence: CASSLATAGDGYTF.

The J gene is TRBJ1-6, the V gene TRBV5-3; 10 bases agree with TRBD1. TRBV5-3 is known as an ORF, though its function is uncertain. The CDR3 is made up of 15 amino acids. V was clipped by 4 bases and J by 10 bases; unmatched bases: 8. This CDR3 reads CARSSRDRGGSPLHF. Written as DNA, the CDR3 is TGTGCCAGAAGCAGCCGGGACAGGGGAGGCTCACCCCTCCACTTT.

The V and J genes are TRBV4-2 and TRBJ2-3, with 10 positions matching TRBD2. This CDR3 spans 15 amino acids. Trimming at V came to 0 bases and at J to 4 bases, leaving 1 base not matched to a gene. In germline, CDR1 is LGHNA, CDR2 YNFKEQ. The CDR3 DNA is TGTGCCAGCAGCCAAGAAGCGGGGGGGCCAGATACGCAGTATTTT. Protein sequence: CASSQEAGGPDTQYF.